This T cell receptor beta chain was identified in a study of beta chain features in type 1 diabetes. Ten or more counts support this clone. Trimming removed 7 bases at V and 7 bases at J, with 16 bases between. Germline CDR1 is MNHEY and CDR2 is SVGAGI. This CDR3 contains 13 residues. The isolated RNA, all of it, was reverse transcribed, so expressed TCRB transcripts were what got sequenced. Assay used: immunoSEQ multiplex PCR; TCRdb lists only in-frame clones, some missing. The sample contains some 270,000 clones, about 7.8% of which appear only once. The source of this sequence is a woman aged 18 to 35 in good health. Sequences were obtained from central memory CD4+ T cells from blood. The chain combines TRBV6-5 with TRBJ1-2; the D gene is possibly TRBD1 (6 bases). The chain's CDR3 is CASTWLGGAGYTF. The CDR3 bases are TGTGCCAGCACCTGGCTGGGGGGGGCTGGCTACACCTTC.